The next 20 T cell receptor beta chains were all read from a single sample in a study of shared clonotypes between healthy human individuals. Sequencing used immunoSEQ multiplex PCR; TCRdb keeps in-frame clones, though not all of them. The sample carries under 2,500,000 clones, more than 90% recorded once. The sequenced material came from naive CD4+ T cells sorted from blood. Regarding subset: CD45RA+ positively selected. The source of these receptors is a man in his late teens or twenties in good health.

This clone was observed once. The chain links TRBV29-1 to TRBJ1-1; no definite D call. The germline CDR1 and CDR2 sequences are SQVTM and ANQGSEA. The CDR3 sequence is 12 residues long. With 6 bases removed from V and 6 bases from J, the gap between germline ends came to 14 bases. CDR3 in amino acids: CSVAERTAEAFF. The CDR3 bases are TGCAGCGTAGCGGAAAGGACGGCTGAAGCTTTCTTT.

V is TRBV27 and J is TRBJ2-7; 9 nucleotides line up with TRBD1. The CDR3 runs 14 residues. Germline V gene data show CDR1 as MNHEY and CDR2 as SMNVEV (reference sequence). V lost 7 bases, J lost 3 bases, and 7 bases stayed unmatched. The CDR3 nucleotides read TGTGCCAGCAATTTCCGGGACAGGGTCTACGAGCAGTACTTC. Translation: CASNFRDRVYEQYF.

The rearrangement links TRBV19 to TRBJ1-6, with D unresolved. CDR1 is LNHDA, CDR2 SQIVND, per germline (reference sequence). Between the trimmed V and J ends, which lost 3 bases and 10 bases, there was a span of 16 bases. There are 15 residues in the CDR3. The CDR3 is CASSILARDGSPLHF. CDR3 in DNA: TGTGCCAGTAGTATCCTCGCACGGGATGGATCACCCCTCCACTTT.

This sequence joins TRBV18 and TRBJ2-3; D unclear. The CDR3 covers 14 residues. V was cut by 0 bases and J by 10 bases, with 14 bases left in between. The germline V gene encodes CDR1 KGHSH and CDR2 LQKENI. The CDR3 protein is CASSPPDGINAQYF. The CDR3 DNA is TGTGCCAGCTCACCACCAGATGGAATTAACGCGCAGTATTTT.

The J gene is TRBJ2-5, the V gene TRBV6-5; a weak D match, TRBD1 (7 bases). The V gene's germline CDR1 is MNHEY and CDR2 SVGAGI. This CDR3 has 15 amino acids. V lost 0 bases and J 2 bases, leaving 10 bases between the germline ends. DNA of the CDR3: TGTGCCAGCAGTTACTCGGCAGGGGGGCAAGAGACCCAGTACTTC. This translates into CASSYSAGGQETQYF.

The CDR3 region has the DNA TGTGCCACCAGCCCAAGCCTTATTAGTGTCGAGCAGTACTTC. Translation: CATSPSLISVEQYF. J is TRBJ2-7 and V is TRBV15, with D uncertain. The germline V gene has CDR1 LNHNV and CDR2 YYDKDF (reference sequence). Deletions cut 5 bases from V and 6 bases from J, with 17 bases between. This CDR3 spans 14 amino acids.

V gene TRBV7-9 combines with J gene TRBJ2-7; D call uncertain. The length of the CDR3 is 16 residues. CDR1 and CDR2 (germline): SEHNR, FQNEAQ (reference sequence). Trimming removed 5 bases from V and 2 bases from J, with 19 bases in between. Here the CDR3 reads CASSNPPLRNTYEQYF. CDR3 coding DNA: TGTGCCAGCAGCAACCCTCCGTTGCGCAATACCTACGAGCAGTACTTC.

This sequence joins TRBV7-8 and TRBJ2-3; TRBD2 agrees at 10 bases. The junction had 9 bases not matched to a gene; V was cut back by 1 base and J by 8 bases. The CDR3 runs 16 residues. CDR1 SGHVS and CDR2 FQNEAQ come from the germline V gene. For the CDR3, the DNA is TGTGCCAGCAGCTTAGGTCCAGCGGGAGGGCGGGGTACGCAGTATTTT. The encoded protein is CASSLGPAGGRGTQYF.

The CDR3 DNA reads TGTGCCAGCAGTGAACACGCGGGGGCGGCTAACTATGGCTACACCTTC. Amino acids: CASSEHAGAANYGYTF. The J gene is TRBJ1-2, the V gene TRBV2; D is perhaps TRBD1 (6 bases). Germline V gene lookup returns CDR1 SNHLY and CDR2 FYNNEI. V was pared by 2 bases and J by 0 bases, with 13 bases between. The CDR3 runs 16 residues.

The genes are TRBV15 and TRBJ2-6; D tentatively fits TRBD1 or TRBD2 (5 bases each). The length of the CDR3 is 15 residues. The germline V gene encodes CDR1 LNHNV and CDR2 YYDKDF (reference sequence). Trimming removed 7 bases at V and 0 bases at J, with 10 bases between. The CDR3 loop reads CATTQRGSGANVLTF. The CDR3 DNA follows: TGTGCCACCACCCAGAGGGGCTCTGGGGCCAACGTCCTGACTTTC.

This chain uses TRBV7-3 with TRBJ2-5; D call uncertain. The germline gives CDR1 SGHTA, CDR2 FQGTGA. Trimming cost V 5 bases and J 4 bases, with 11 bases left between them. CDR3 size: 13 residues. The CDR3 sequence: CASSLGLGETQYF. The CDR3 DNA reads as TGTGCCAGCAGCCTCGGGTTGGGAGAGACCCAGTACTTC.

This clone has only one observation. The chain employs TRBV5-6 and TRBJ2-4; 8 bases fit TRBD1. Germline-derived CDR1 and CDR2 are SGHDT and YYEEEE. CDR3 size: 17 residues. Losses at the gene ends were 0 bases for V and 2 bases for J; bases not matched to a gene: 7. CDR3 DNA: TGTGCCAGCAGCTTGGTGCGGACAGGGTTACCCAAAAACATTCAGTACTTC. As protein: CASSLVRTGLPKNIQYF.

This chain's CDR3 is CASSLGTAQETQYF. CDR3 bases: TGTGCCAGTAGTCTGGGGACAGCCCAAGAGACCCAGTACTTC. J is TRBJ2-5 and V is TRBV19; 7 bases are shared with TRBD1. Germline CDR1 and CDR2: LNHDA and SQIVND (reference sequence). Losses at the gene ends were 5 bases for V and 1 base for J; bases not matched to a gene: 4. The length of the CDR3 is 14 residues.

The chain links TRBV28 to TRBJ1-2; 9 positions agree with TRBD1. V gave up 5 bases and J gave up 7 bases; unmatched junction bases: 11. The germline gives CDR1 MDHEN, CDR2 SYDVKM. The CDR3 contains 15 residues. CDR3 protein: CASSTVRDRVIGYTF. Here the CDR3 DNA reads TGTGCCAGCAGTACCGTCCGGGACAGGGTTATTGGCTACACCTTC.

This chain links TRBV5-6 with TRBJ1-6, with 12 bases identical to TRBD1. Trimming at V came to 1 base and at J to 9 bases, leaving 5 bases not matched to a gene. Germline CDR1 reads SGHDT; CDR2 reads YYEEEE. The length of the CDR3 is 16 residues. The chain's CDR3 is CASSLLGQGAGSPLHF. CDR3 nucleotides: TGTGCCAGCAGCTTGCTGGGACAGGGGGCGGGTTCACCCCTCCACTTT.

The chain links TRBV6-1 to TRBJ2-5, with D perhaps TRBD2 (7 bases). The length of the CDR3 is 14 residues. Deletions cut 8 bases from V and 4 bases from J, with 17 bases between. Germline V lookup: CDR1 MNHNS, CDR2 SASEGT. CDR3 loop: CASGGGQVIETQYF. CDR3 DNA sequence: TGTGCCAGCGGGGGGGGGCAGGTTATAGAGACCCAGTACTTC.

The rearrangement joins TRBV28 to TRBJ2-7, with 8 bases identical to TRBD2. Germline-derived CDR1 and CDR2 are MDHEN and SYDVKM. The CDR3 loop spans 15 amino acids. With V trimmed by 6 bases and J by 4 bases, 11 bases remained unmatched. CDR3 bases: TGTGCCAGCAGCCCCGTGGCGGGGGGCATGTACGAGCAGTACTTC. Translated, it gives CASSPVAGGMYEQYF.

This sequence joins TRBV6-6 and TRBJ2-7, with 9 positions matching TRBD1. The V gene end was trimmed by 0 bases and the J gene end by 7 bases; junction bases not matched to a gene: 7. Germline CDR1 is MNHNY and CDR2 is SVGAGI (reference sequence). This CDR3 contains 15 residues. The CDR3 region is CASSYSSGQGLEQYF. CDR3 nucleotide sequence: TGTGCCAGCAGTTACTCGTCAGGACAGGGGCTAGAGCAGTACTTC.

The sample holds a few counts of this clone. The sample contains more than one DNA sequence encoding this CDR3. Here the CDR3 DNA reads TGCGCCAGCAGCCCCGGACAGGGTAGCACAGATACGCAGTATTTT. Its protein is CASSPGQGSTDTQYF. The rearrangement joins TRBV5-1 to TRBJ2-3, with 8 bases that match TRBD1. V gave up 4 bases and J gave up 0 bases; unmatched junction bases: 4. Germline CDR1 and CDR2: SGHRS and YFSETQ. The CDR3 has 15 amino acids.

Of note for this clone: The junction departs from the called germline gene at one end, perhaps through a read error. The genes are TRBV20-1 and TRBJ1-4; D unclear. Germline CDR1 reads DFQATT; CDR2 reads SNEGSKA (reference sequence). The CDR3 length is 10 residues. DNA of the CDR3: TGCAGTACTAGTTCGGAAAAACTGTTTTTT. Residues: CSTSSEKLFF.